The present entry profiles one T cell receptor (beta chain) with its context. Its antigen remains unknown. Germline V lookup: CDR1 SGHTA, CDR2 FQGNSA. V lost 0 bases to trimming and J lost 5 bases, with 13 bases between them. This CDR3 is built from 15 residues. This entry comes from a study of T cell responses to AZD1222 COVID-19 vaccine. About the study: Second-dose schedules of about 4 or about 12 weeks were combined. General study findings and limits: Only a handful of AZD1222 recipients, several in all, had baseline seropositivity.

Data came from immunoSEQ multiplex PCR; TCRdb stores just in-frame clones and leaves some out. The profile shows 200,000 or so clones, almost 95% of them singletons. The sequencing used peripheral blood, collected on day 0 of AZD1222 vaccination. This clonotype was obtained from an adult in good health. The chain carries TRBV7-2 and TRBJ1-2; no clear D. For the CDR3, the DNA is TGTGCCAGCAGCTTAGCGGAAAGGGTACTTTATGGCTACACCTTC. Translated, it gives CASSLAERVLYGYTF.